Listed below are T cell receptor beta chains from one sample, sequenced in a study of OX40 agonist ivuxolimab in advanced cancers. Profiled with immunoSEQ multiplex PCR; TCRdb holds only in-frame clones, not every one. The data contain approximately 20,000 clones, 75% to 90% of them seen just once; the ten biggest clones take up approximately 67%. Sequencing was performed on CD4+ or CD8+ T cells sorted from blood, taken in a trial of the OX40 agonist ivuxolimab. These TCRs come from an adult with an advanced solid tumor such as melanoma, head and neck, liver or kidney cancer. Both conserved end residues are part of each CDR3. The D gene is left open where the match is weak. Expanded clones get a size class; other rows say once, few or many, or leave the size out.

clone_size	v_call	d_call	j_call	cdr3_nt	cdr3_aa
NA	TRBV5-1	TRBD2	TRBJ2-7	TGCGCCAGCAGCTTCGGGGGGGAGACCTACGAGCAGTACTTC	CASSFGGETYEQYF
NA	TRBV11-2	TRBD1	TRBJ1-4	TGTGCCAGCAGCCCCGGGAACAGGGGGAATGAAAAACTGTTTTTT	CASSPGNRGNEKLFF
NA	TRBV19	NA	TRBJ2-1	TGTGCCAGTAGTATAGACGGGGGTTCCTACAATGAGCAGTTCTTC	CASSIDGGSYNEQFF
NA	TRBV7-8	TRBD1	TRBJ2-5	TGTGCCAGCAATACCCCGTCAGACAGGGCCCGGGAAGAGACCCAGTACTTC	CASNTPSDRAREETQYF
once	TRBV6-1	TRBD1	TRBJ1-5	TGTGCCAGCAGTTGGGACAGAGGGGAGCAGCCCCAGCATTTT	CASSWDRGEQPQHF
NA	TRBV27	TRBD2	TRBJ2-5	TGTGCCAGCAGTTTAAGTGGGGGGGGTGAGACCCAGTACTTC	CASSLSGGGETQYF
once	TRBV30	NA	TRBJ1-5	TGTGCCTGGAGCCCCGAGGGATCCTATAGCAATCAGCCCCAGCATTTT	CAWSPEGSYSNQPQHF
NA	TRBV5-8	TRBD2	TRBJ2-7	TGTGCCAGCAGCTTGGTAGGGCTAGCGGAGGCCTACGAGCAGTACTTC	CASSLVGLAEAYEQYF
once	TRBV7-8	NA	TRBJ2-2	TGTGCCAGCAGCTTAGCGAGGGACGGGACCGGGGAGCTGTTTTTT	CASSLARDGTGELFF
NA	TRBV9	TRBD2	TRBJ2-7	TGTGCCAGCAGCGCCTTTAGCGGGGAGGCCTACGAGCAGTACTTC	CASSAFSGEAYEQYF
NA	TRBV11-2	NA	TRBJ2-3	TGTGCCAGCAGCTTAGGTGTGAGGAGCACAGATACGCAGTATTTT	CASSLGVRSTDTQYF
NA	TRBV4-1	NA	TRBJ2-5	TGCGCCAGCAGCCAAGGCGGGGTGGGAGAGACCCAGTACTTC	CASSQGGVGETQYF
NA	TRBV9	TRBD2	TRBJ2-7	TGTGCCAGCAGCCCTCTAGCGGGGAGCTCCTACGAGCAGTACTTC	CASSPLAGSSYEQYF
NA	TRBV4-1	TRBD1	TRBJ2-7	TGCGCCAGCAGCTATGGACAGGGTTCCTACGAGCAGTACTTC	CASSYGQGSYEQYF
NA	TRBV19	NA	TRBJ1-5	TGTGCCAGTAGCCGGGGGTATAGCAATCAGCCCCAGCATTTT	CASSRGYSNQPQHF
NA	TRBV29-1	NA	TRBJ2-1	TGCAGCGTTGAAGATCTGAAGGGAGCGTCCTACAATGAGCAGTTCTTC	CSVEDLKGASYNEQFF
NA	TRBV5-1	TRBD2	TRBJ2-1	TGCGCCAGCAGCGTGACTAGCGGGGAGCAGTTCTTC	CASSVTSGEQFF
medium-sized	TRBV5-1	NA	TRBJ2-1	TGCGCCAGCAGCTATGGGGAGGTGCAGTTCTTC	CASSYGEVQFF
NA	TRBV18	NA	TRBJ1-1	TGTGCCAGCTCACCACCGGCTGTCATGAACACTGAAGCTTTCTTT	CASSPPAVMNTEAFF
NA	TRBV6-5	NA	TRBJ2-3	TGTGCCAGCAGTCCCGGCAGGGACGGAGATACGCAGTATTTT	CASSPGRDGDTQYF
NA	TRBV4-2	NA	TRBJ1-1	TGTGCCAGCAGCCAAGATCTCAGTATCCGCCAGAACACTGAAGCTTTCTTT	CASSQDLSIRQNTEAFF
NA	TRBV5-5	TRBD1	TRBJ2-7	TGTGCCAGCAGCCAAGATGAAACAGGGGCCAGCTACGAGCAGTACTTC	CASSQDETGASYEQYF
NA	TRBV11-3	NA	TRBJ2-7	TGTGCCAGCAGCCAATCGGGGGGCCTCGAGCAGTACTTC	CASSQSGGLEQYF
once	TRBV11-1	NA	TRBJ1-1	TGTGCCAGCAGCTCCATGACCCTTGAAGCTTTCTTT	CASSSMTLEAFF
NA	TRBV14	NA	TRBJ2-7	TGTGCCAGCAGCTGGGCAGGGATAGGGGAGCAGTACTTC	CASSWAGIGEQYF
NA	TRBV27	NA	TRBJ1-4	TGTGCCAGCAGTTTAGACGGGAGAAAACTGTTTTTT	CASSLDGRKLFF
NA	TRBV6-5	NA	TRBJ2-7	TGTGCCAGCAAGGACGGTACCTACGAGCAGTACTTC	CASKDGTYEQYF
NA	TRBV29-1	NA	TRBJ2-2	TGCAGCGTTGTAGCTCCCACCGGGGAGCTGTTTTTT	CSVVAPTGELFF
NA	TRBV30	NA	TRBJ1-3	TGTGCCTGGACCGTGATGGACCCCCGAACCGGAAACACCATATATTTT	CAWTVMDPRTGNTIYF
NA	TRBV4-1	NA	TRBJ2-3	TGCGCCAGCAGCCAGGCCCCCGTGAGCACAGATACGCAGTATTTT	CASSQAPVSTDTQYF
few	TRBV5-8	NA	TRBJ1-2	TGTGCCAGCAGCCGACGGGGCGACTATGGCTACACCTTC	CASSRRGDYGYTF
NA	TRBV5-3	NA	TRBJ2-1	TGTGCCAGCAGCTCAGGGGTGGATGAGCAGTTCTTC	CASSSGVDEQFF
NA	TRBV5-1	NA	TRBJ2-1	TGCGCCAGCCGAGTCGACAGCTCCTACAATGAGCAGTTCTTC	CASRVDSSYNEQFF
NA	TRBV6-5	NA	TRBJ1-2	TGTGCCAGCAGTTACGGGAAGGGGTTCCGATATGGCTACACCTTC	CASSYGKGFRYGYTF
once	TRBV6-5	NA	TRBJ1-5	TGTGCCAGCAGTTACCTAAACGCCGGGGGTGAGCCCCAGCATTTT	CASSYLNAGGEPQHF
NA	TRBV2	TRBD2	TRBJ2-3	TGTGCCAGCAGTGAAGTGGGTAGCGGGGGACCCACAGATACGCAGTATTTT	CASSEVGSGGPTDTQYF
NA	TRBV19	NA	TRBJ2-2	TGTGCCAGTAGACAGGGCGGCGGGGAGCTGTTTTTT	CASRQGGGELFF
NA	TRBV27	TRBD1	TRBJ1-2	TGTGCCAGCAGTTTAACCGGGACAGGGGATTATGGCTACACCTTC	CASSLTGTGDYGYTF
NA	TRBV28	NA	TRBJ1-4	TGTGCCAGCAGCCCCCCCTGGGGGGTCGGGGAAAAACTGTTTTTT	CASSPPWGVGEKLFF
NA	TRBV19	TRBD2	TRBJ2-1	TGTGCCAGTAAGGTCTCTAGCGGCTCCTACAATGAGCAGTTCTTC	CASKVSSGSYNEQFF
NA	TRBV9	NA	TRBJ2-2	TGTGCCAGCAGCCCAGGGACAACGAACACCGGGGAGCTGTTTTTT	CASSPGTTNTGELFF